A selection of T cell receptor beta chains follows, all from one sample in a study of PD-1 blockade in mismatch repair-deficient tumors. Profiling relied on immunoSEQ multiplex PCR, and the TCRdb table lists in-frame clones only, not all of them. There are 60,000 to 65,000 clones in the sample; approximately 89% occur only once, and 11% to 15% lies in the top ten. Sequencing was performed on peripheral blood, taken 52 weeks after starting pembrolizumab. These receptors all stem from an adult with mismatch repair-deficient cancer. CDR3s leave out the opening cysteine and the closing phenylalanine or tryptophan. For some rows the clone size is stated as once, few or many, or as a class when expanded; others skip it.

.,TRBV11-2,ASSFSNYEQY
.,TRBV4-1,ASSQDDREIDEQY
.,TRBV19,ASSLRGFTYEQY
.,TRBV6-1,ASRAGWDIQY
.,TRBV7-9,ASSPPTGPSYEQY
few,TRBV7-6,ASFTGELF
.,TRBV11-3,ASSSRTSGNQETQY
.,TRBV7-9,ASSLDRGPQYGYT
.,TRBV2,ASIGRASYEQY
.,TRBV5-4,ASNRQGAGYGYT
.,TRBV19,ASSIGEGYT
.,TRBV11-2,ASSLRGRVEVYTEAF
.,TRBV29-1,SVGVSSTDTQY
.,TRBV7-9,ASSLLEGFRETQY
.,TRBV7-9,ASSLGSGNTIY
.,TRBV19,ASSISTAGEQY
.,TRBV28,ASRTNRDQPQH